A selection of T cell receptor beta chains follows, all from one sample in a study of T-cell memory formation after mild COVID-19. TCRdb used MiXCR to reprocess the 5' RACE reads, holding one entry per CDR3 protein. The data contain about 600,000 distinct CDR3 sequences, roughly 21% of them seen just once; the ten biggest clones take up approximately 8.4%. The material sequenced was PBMCs or a T cell subset sorted from them (not recorded which). These receptors were taken from an adult woman who had mild COVID-19 (a few samples of this study predate the infection). Cell type and time point are not known. The CDR3 runs from the conserved cysteine through the conserved F or W. A D gene is named only where the DNA matches it firmly. Size tells how often a clone was seen (once, few, many) or the class of an expanded clone, and some rows leave it out.

cdr3_nt cdr3_aa j_call d_call clone_size v_call
TGCAGTGCTAGTTCTCGGGACTCCTTCCAAGAGACCCAGTACTTC CSASSRDSFQETQYF TRBJ2-5 NA few TRBV20-1
TGCGCCAGCAGCCAAGGGGGTAGCGGAGGGGGAACAGATACGCAGTATTTT CASSQGGSGGGTDTQYF TRBJ2-3 NA NA TRBV4-1
TGTGCCAGCAGCCCCCGGACTAGTTTAAGTGATGAGCAGTTCTTC CASSPRTSLSDEQFF TRBJ2-1 TRBD2 NA TRBV7-2
TGTGCCACCAGTGATCCCAGGGACGCCTACGAGCAGTACTTC CATSDPRDAYEQYF TRBJ2-7 NA once TRBV24-1
TGTGCCAGCAGCCCAGGACAGTTCACCTACGAGCAGTACTTC CASSPGQFTYEQYF TRBJ2-7 NA NA TRBV9
TGTGCCAGCAGCTTGTCAAAGCAGGGGGGGGACGAGCAGTACTTC CASSLSKQGGDEQYF TRBJ2-7 NA NA TRBV5-4
TGTGCCAGCAGGCCGGGGCCTTTCGGTGAGCAGTTCTTC CASRPGPFGEQFF TRBJ2-1 NA NA TRBV2
TGTGCCAGCAGCCCCGGGACAGGGAATTTTCTTGAAGCTTTCTTT CASSPGTGNFLEAFF TRBJ1-1 TRBD1 NA TRBV7-9
TGCGCCAGCAGTGAGAGCGCGGGAGGCGAGCAGTACTTC CASSESAGGEQYF TRBJ2-7 TRBD2 few TRBV10-2
TGTGCCAGCAGCTCTTCGGGGGGGCAGTTCTTC CASSSSGGQFF TRBJ2-1 TRBD2 few TRBV13
TGTGCCAGCAGCCGCGGGGGTTCCCTTAATGAGCAGTTCTTC CASSRGGSLNEQFF TRBJ2-1 TRBD2 NA TRBV11-2
TGCGCCAGCAGCTCCGGGACAGGGGGCTTCGGCTACACCTTC CASSSGTGGFGYTF TRBJ1-2 TRBD1 few TRBV5-1
TGTGCCAGCAGCGGGGGACTAGCGGGTCGCTTCTACGAGCAGTACTTC CASSGGLAGRFYEQYF TRBJ2-7 TRBD2 medium-sized TRBV5-6
TGTGCCAGCAGCCAGTCGTGGGCGGGGGGGCCTGCTAGCACAGATACGCAGTATTTT CASSQSWAGGPASTDTQYF TRBJ2-3 TRBD2 NA TRBV7-2
TGTGCCAGCAGCCAAGACGGGGGCCCCGAAGAGACCCAGTACTTC CASSQDGGPEETQYF TRBJ2-5 NA NA TRBV3-1
TGTGCCAGCAGTTACTCGAAGGGACAGAGGAACTACAATGAGCAGTTCTTC CASSYSKGQRNYNEQFF TRBJ2-1 TRBD1 NA TRBV6-2/TRBV6-3
TGTGCCACCAGTGATTTTGGCGGACTAGCCCACAATGAGCAGTTCTTC CATSDFGGLAHNEQFF TRBJ2-1 TRBD2 NA TRBV24-1
TGTGCCAGCAGTGAACGACTGACCGGGACTAGCGACGAGCAGTACTTC CASSERLTGTSDEQYF TRBJ2-7 TRBD2 NA TRBV25-1
TGTGCCTGGAGCGTCGGATGGTATGAGCAGTTCTTC CAWSVGWYEQFF TRBJ2-1 NA few TRBV30
TGTGCCAGCAGTAGTAGCGGGAGTCCGTACAATGAGCAGTTCTTC CASSSSGSPYNEQFF TRBJ2-1 TRBD2 NA TRBV6-5
TGTGCCAGCAGCCCGGGGTGGGGGACGGACACCGGGGAGCTGTTTTTT CASSPGWGTDTGELFF TRBJ2-2 NA few TRBV9
TGTGCCAGCACGTGGGGAGGCCGGGGGATTGGGGTAGACACTGAAGCTTTCTTT CASTWGGRGIGVDTEAFF TRBJ1-1 NA NA TRBV6-1
TGTGCCAGCAGCCCATACAGTCCGACGGACACCGGGGAGCTGTTTTTT CASSPYSPTDTGELFF TRBJ2-2 NA few TRBV5-5
TGCGCCAGCAGCCAGGGGGGGCGGGACGAGCAGTACTTC CASSQGGRDEQYF TRBJ2-7 NA NA TRBV4-1
TGTGCCAGCAGACCCGGGACAGGGAGGGCCTATGGCTACACCTTC CASRPGTGRAYGYTF TRBJ1-2 TRBD1 NA TRBV28
TGTGCCTGGTCTATAGGTTCCTATAATTCACCCCTCCACTTT CAWSIGSYNSPLHF TRBJ1-6 NA NA TRBV30
TGTGCCAGCAGCCAGAGGCACGGGGAGCAGACCCAGTACTTC CASSQRHGEQTQYF TRBJ2-5 NA few TRBV3-1
TGCGCCAGCAGCCGCGGGGACACGACGGTCCAAGAGACCCAGTACTTC CASSRGDTTVQETQYF TRBJ2-5 NA NA TRBV4-1
TGCGCCAGCAGCCAGGGGACGGGAAACACCATATATTTT CASSQGTGNTIYF TRBJ1-3 NA few TRBV5-1
TGCGCCAGCACCGGACAGGGAGGGGTCACTGAAGCTTTCTTT CASTGQGGVTEAFF TRBJ1-1 TRBD1 few TRBV5-1
TGCAGTGCTCTCAGGAGGGGGGCCTCCTACGAGCAGTACTTC CSALRRGASYEQYF TRBJ2-7 NA once TRBV20-1
TGTGCCTGGACGCGGACAGGGCCCTACGAGCAGTACTTC CAWTRTGPYEQYF TRBJ2-7 TRBD1 few TRBV30
TGCGCCAGCAGCCGAGTGGGACTAGCGGGGCTTCGGGAGCAGTACTTC CASSRVGLAGLREQYF TRBJ2-7 TRBD2 NA TRBV4-1
TGCGCCAGCAGCCAAGAGGCCGGGACAGTGTATTTT CASSQEAGTVYF TRBJ1-3 TRBD1 NA TRBV4-1
TGCAGCGTTGAAGATCAGGGGGCAGTGGAGACCCAGTACTTC CSVEDQGAVETQYF TRBJ2-5 TRBD1 many TRBV29-1
TGTGCCAGCAGCCCATGGACGAGTACCGGGGAGCTGTTTTTT CASSPWTSTGELFF TRBJ2-2 NA few TRBV7-8
TGCAGTGCTAGAGAGCCTAGCGAAGATACGCAGTATTTT CSAREPSEDTQYF TRBJ2-3 NA NA TRBV20-1
TGCAGTGCTAGAGATTTACTAGCGGTCTCCTACAATGAGCAGTTCTTC CSARDLLAVSYNEQFF TRBJ2-1 TRBD2 few TRBV20-1